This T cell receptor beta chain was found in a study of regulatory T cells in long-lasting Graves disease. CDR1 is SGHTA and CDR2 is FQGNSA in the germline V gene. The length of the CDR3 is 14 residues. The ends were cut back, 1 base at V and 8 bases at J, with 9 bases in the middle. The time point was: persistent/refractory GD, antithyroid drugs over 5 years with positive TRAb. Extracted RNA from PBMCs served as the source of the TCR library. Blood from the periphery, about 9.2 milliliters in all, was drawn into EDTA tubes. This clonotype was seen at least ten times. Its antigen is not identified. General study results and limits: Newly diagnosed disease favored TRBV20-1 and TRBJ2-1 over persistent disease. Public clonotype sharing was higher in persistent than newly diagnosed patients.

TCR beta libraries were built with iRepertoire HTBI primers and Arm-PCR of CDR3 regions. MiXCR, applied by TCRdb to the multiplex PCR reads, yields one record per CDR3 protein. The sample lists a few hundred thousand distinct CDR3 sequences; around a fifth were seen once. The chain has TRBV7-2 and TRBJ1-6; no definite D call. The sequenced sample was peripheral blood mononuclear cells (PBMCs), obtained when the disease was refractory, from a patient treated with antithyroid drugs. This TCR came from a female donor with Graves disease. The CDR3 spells CASSLVAGYSPLHF. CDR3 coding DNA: TGTGCCAGCAGCTTAGTTGCCGGCTATTCACCCCTCCACTTT. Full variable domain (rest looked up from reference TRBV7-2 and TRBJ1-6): GAGVSQSPSNKVTEKGKDVELRCDPISGHTALYWYRQSLGQGLEFLIYFQGNSAPDKSGLPSDRFSAERTGGSVSTLTIQRTQQEDSAVYLCASSLVAGYSPLHFGNGTRLTVT.